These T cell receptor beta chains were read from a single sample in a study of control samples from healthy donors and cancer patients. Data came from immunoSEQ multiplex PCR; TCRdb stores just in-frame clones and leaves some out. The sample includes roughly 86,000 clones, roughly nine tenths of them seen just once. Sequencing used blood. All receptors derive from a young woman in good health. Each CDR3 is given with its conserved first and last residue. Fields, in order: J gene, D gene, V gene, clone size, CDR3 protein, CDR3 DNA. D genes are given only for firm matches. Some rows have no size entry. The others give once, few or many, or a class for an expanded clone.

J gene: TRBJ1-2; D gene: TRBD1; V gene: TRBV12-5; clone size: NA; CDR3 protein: CASGLVLGQGFYGYTF; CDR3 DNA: TGTGCTAGTGGTTTGGTACTGGGACAGGGGTTCTATGGCTACACCTTC
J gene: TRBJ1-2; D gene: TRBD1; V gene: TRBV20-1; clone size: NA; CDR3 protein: CSPGQGHGYTF; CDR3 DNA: TGCAGTCCTGGACAGGGGCATGGCTACACCTTC
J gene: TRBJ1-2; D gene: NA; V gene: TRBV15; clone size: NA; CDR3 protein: CATSRDWKTDGNYGYTF; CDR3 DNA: TGTGCCACCAGCAGAGATTGGAAAACCGACGGTAACTATGGCTACACCTTC
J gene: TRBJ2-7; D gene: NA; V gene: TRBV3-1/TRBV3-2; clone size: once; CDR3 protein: CASSHAPNLGGPRAYEQYF; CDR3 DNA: TGTGCCAGCAGCCACGCACCGAACTTAGGGGGACCGAGAGCCTACGAGCAGTACTTC
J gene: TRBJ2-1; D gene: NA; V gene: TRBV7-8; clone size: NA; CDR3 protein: CASSSVGLGGNEQFF; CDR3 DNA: TGTGCCAGCAGCTCCGTTGGACTAGGGGGCAATGAGCAGTTCTTC
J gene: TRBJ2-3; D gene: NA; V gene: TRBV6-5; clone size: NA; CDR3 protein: CASKTVQGTDTQYF; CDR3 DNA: TGTGCCAGCAAAACGGTACAGGGCACAGATACGCAGTATTTT
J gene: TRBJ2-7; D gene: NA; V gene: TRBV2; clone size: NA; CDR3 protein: CASSEESGQYF; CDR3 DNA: TGTGCCAGCAGTGAAGAGTCGGGGCAGTACTTC
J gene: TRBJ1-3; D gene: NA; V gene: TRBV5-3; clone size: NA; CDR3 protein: CARRLSSGNTIYF; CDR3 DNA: TGTGCCAGAAGGCTGAGCTCTGGAAACACCATATATTTT
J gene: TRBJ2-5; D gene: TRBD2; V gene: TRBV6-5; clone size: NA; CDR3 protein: CASSYPKGTTQETQYF; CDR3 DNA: TGTGCCAGCAGTTACCCTAAGGGGACTACCCAAGAGACCCAGTACTTC
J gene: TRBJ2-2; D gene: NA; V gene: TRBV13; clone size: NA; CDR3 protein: CASSLSPRGGELFF; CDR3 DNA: TGTGCCAGCAGCTTATCCCCGCGGGGCGGGGAGCTGTTTTTT
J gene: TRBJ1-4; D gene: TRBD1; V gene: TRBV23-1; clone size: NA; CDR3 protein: CASSHLTGVEEKLFF; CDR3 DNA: TGCGCCAGCAGTCACCTGACAGGGGTGGAGGAAAAACTGTTTTTT
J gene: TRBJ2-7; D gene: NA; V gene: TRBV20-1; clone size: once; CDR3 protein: CSASFPGPPSYEQYF; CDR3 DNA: TGCAGTGCTAGTTTCCCGGGCCCCCCCTCCTACGAGCAGTACTTC
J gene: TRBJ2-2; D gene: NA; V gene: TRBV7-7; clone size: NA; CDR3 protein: CASSLTGTINTGELFF; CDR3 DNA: TGTGCCAGCAGCCTCACCGGGACGATCAACACCGGGGAGCTGTTTTTT
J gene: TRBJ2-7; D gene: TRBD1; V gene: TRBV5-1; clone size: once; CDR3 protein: CASSGRSETGGHYEQYF; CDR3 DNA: TGCGCCAGCAGCGGGCGGTCCGAAACAGGGGGCCACTACGAGCAGTACTTC
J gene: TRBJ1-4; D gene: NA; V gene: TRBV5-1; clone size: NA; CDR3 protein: CASSSGSGNEKLFF; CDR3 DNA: TGCGCCAGCAGTTCCGGGAGTGGTAATGAAAAACTGTTTTTT
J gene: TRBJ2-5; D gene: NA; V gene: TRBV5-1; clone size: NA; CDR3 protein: CASSLDRPQGETQYF; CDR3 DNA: TGCGCCAGCAGCTTGGACCGCCCCCAGGGGGAGACCCAGTACTTC